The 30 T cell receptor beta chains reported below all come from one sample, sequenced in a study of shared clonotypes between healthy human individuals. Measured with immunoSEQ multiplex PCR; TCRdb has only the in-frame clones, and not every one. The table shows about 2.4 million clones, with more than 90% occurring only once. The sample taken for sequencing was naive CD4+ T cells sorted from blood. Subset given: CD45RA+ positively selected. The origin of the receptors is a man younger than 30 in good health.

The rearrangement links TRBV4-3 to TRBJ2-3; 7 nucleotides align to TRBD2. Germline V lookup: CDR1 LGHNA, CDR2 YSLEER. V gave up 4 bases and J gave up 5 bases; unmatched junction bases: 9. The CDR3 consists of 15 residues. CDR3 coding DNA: TGCGCCAGCAGCCCGTCGGGGAGGGAAGGAGATACGCAGTATTTT. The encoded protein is CASSPSGREGDTQYF.

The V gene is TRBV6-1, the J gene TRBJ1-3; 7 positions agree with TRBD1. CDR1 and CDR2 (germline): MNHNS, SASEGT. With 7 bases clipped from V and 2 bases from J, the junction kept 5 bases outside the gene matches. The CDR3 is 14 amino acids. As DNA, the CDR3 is TGTGCCAGCACTGGGACAGTGACTGGAAACACCATATATTTT. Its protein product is CASTGTVTGNTIYF.

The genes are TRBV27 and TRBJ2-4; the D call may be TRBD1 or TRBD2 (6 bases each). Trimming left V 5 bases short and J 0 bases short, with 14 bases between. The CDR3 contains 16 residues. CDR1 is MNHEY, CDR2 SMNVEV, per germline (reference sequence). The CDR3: CASSLSGALAKNIQYF. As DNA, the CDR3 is TGTGCCAGCAGTCTCTCGGGGGCCTTAGCCAAAAACATTCAGTACTTC.

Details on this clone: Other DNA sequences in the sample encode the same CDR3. CDR3 bases: TGCGCCAGCAGTTTTAGCGGGGCGGGAACCGGGGAGCTGTTTTTT. Translation: CASSFSGAGTGELFF. This sequence joins TRBV5-1 and TRBJ2-2; 8 bases line up with TRBD2. Losses at the gene ends were 5 bases for V and 5 bases for J; bases not matched to a gene: 8. The CDR3 consists of 15 residues. Germline CDR1 and CDR2: SGHRS and YFSETQ.

The CDR3 protein is CASSSSPGDGFLFF. The CDR3 bases are TGTGCCAGCAGCTCATCACCCGGGGACGGTTTTTTGTTCTTC. The chain recombines TRBV11-3 with TRBJ2-1, with D possibly being TRBD1 or TRBD2 (5 bases each). The CDR3 extends over 14 amino acids. Germline V CDR1 and CDR2: SGHNT, YENEEA. Trimming removed 4 bases from V and 15 bases from J, with 22 bases in between.

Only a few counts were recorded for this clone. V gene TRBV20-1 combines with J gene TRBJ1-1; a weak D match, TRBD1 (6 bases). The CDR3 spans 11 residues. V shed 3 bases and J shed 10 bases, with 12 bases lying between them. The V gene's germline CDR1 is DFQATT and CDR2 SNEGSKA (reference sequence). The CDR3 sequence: CSASRGGLAFF. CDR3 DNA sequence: TGCAGTGCTAGCCGGGGGGGGCTAGCTTTCTTT.

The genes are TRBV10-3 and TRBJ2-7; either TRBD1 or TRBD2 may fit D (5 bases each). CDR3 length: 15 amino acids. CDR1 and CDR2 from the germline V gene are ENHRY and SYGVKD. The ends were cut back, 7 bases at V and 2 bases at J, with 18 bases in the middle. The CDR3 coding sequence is TGTGCCATCAAAGGGGAGCGCCCCGGTCCCTACGAGCAGTACTTC. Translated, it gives CAIKGERPGPYEQYF.

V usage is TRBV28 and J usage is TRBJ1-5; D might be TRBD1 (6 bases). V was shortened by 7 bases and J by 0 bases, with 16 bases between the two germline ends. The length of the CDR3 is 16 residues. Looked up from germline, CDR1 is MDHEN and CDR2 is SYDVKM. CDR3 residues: CASTRGGGYSNQPQHF. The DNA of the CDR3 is TGTGCCAGCACCCGTGGGGGGGGCTATAGCAATCAGCCCCAGCATTTT.

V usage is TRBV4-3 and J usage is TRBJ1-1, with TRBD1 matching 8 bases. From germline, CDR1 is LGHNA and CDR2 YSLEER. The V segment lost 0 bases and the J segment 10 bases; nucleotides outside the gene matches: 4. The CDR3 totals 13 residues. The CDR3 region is CASSQDYRGVAFF. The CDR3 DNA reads TGCGCCAGCAGCCAAGATTACAGGGGGGTAGCTTTCTTT.

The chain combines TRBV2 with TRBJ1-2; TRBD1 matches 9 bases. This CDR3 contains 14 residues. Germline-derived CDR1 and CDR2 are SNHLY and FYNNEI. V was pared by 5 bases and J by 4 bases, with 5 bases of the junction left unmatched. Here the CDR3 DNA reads TGTGCCAGCAGTCAGGGACAGGGCGTCTATGGCTACACCTTC. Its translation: CASSQGQGVYGYTF.

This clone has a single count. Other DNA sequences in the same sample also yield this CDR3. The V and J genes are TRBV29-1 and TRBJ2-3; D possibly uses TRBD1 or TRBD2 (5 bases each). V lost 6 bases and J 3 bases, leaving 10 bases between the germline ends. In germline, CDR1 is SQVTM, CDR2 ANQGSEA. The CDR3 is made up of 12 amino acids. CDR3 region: CSVLEGTDTQYF. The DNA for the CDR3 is TGCAGCGTCTTAGAGGGGACAGATACGCAGTATTTT.

The CDR3 loop is CASGNSYEQYF. In nucleotides, the CDR3 is TGCGCCAGCGGCAACTCCTACGAGCAGTACTTC. The genes are TRBV10-1 and TRBJ2-7; no clear D. CDR3 length: 11 residues. Germline V gene lookup returns CDR1 WNHNN and CDR2 SYGVQD (reference sequence). V was trimmed by 8 bases and J by 0 bases, leaving 5 bases between them.

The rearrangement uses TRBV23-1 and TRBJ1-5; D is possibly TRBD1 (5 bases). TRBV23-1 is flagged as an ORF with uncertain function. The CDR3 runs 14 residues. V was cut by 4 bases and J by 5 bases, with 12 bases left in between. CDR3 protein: CASSLDSYDQPQHF. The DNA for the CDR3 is TGCGCCAGCAGTCTTGACAGCTACGATCAGCCCCAGCATTTT.

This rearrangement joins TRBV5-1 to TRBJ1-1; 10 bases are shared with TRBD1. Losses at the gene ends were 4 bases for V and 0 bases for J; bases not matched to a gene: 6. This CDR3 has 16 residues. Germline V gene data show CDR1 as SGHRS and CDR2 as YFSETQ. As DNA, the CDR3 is TGCGCCAGCAGCACAGGACAGGGGGGATTGAACACTGAAGCTTTCTTT. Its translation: CASSTGQGGLNTEAFF.

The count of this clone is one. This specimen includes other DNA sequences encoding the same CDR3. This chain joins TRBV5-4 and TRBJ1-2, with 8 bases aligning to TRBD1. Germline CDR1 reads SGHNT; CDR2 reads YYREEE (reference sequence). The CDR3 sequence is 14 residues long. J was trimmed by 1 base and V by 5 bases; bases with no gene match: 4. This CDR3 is CASSSGQGNYGYTF. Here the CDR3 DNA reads TGTGCCAGCAGTTCAGGACAGGGTAACTATGGCTACACCTTC. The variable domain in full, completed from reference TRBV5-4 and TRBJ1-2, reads ETGVTQSPTHLIKTRGQQVTLRCSSQSGHNTVSWYQQALGQGPQFIFQYYREEENGRGNFPPRFSGLQFPNYSSELNVNALELDDSALYLCASSSGQGNYGYTFGSGTRLTVV.

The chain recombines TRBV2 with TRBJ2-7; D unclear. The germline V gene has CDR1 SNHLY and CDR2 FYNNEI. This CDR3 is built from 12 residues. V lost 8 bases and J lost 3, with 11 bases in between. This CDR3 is CASSHSYYEQYF. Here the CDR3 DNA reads TGTGCCAGCTCGCACAGCTACTACGAGCAGTACTTC.

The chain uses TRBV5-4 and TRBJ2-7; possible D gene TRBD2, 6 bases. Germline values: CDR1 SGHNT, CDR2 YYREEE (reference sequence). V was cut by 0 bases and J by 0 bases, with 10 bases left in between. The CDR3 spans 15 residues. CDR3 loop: CASSLDAGSSYEQYF. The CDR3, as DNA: TGTGCCAGCAGCTTGGACGCGGGATCCTCCTACGAGCAGTACTTC.

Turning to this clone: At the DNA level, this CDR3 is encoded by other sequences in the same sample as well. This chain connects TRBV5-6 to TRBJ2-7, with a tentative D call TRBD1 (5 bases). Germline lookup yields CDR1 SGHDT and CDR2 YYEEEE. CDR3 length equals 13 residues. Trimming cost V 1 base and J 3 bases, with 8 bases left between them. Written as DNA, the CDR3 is TGTGCCAGCAGCTTGCGGCAGGGCTACGAGCAGTACTTC. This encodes CASSLRQGYEQYF.

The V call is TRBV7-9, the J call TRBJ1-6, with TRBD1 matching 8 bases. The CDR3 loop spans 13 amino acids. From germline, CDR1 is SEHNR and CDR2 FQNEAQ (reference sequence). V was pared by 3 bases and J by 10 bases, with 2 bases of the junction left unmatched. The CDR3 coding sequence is TGTGCCAGCAGCTTGGGACAGGCCTCACCCCTCCACTTT. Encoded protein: CASSLGQASPLHF.

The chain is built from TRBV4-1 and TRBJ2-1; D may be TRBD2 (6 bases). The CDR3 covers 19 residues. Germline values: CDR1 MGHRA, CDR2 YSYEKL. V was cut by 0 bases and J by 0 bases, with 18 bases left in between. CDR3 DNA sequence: TGCGCCAGCAGCCAAGAGCGTGCGGGGCCCCCAAGCTCCTACAATGAGCAGTTCTTC. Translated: CASSQERAGPPSSYNEQFF.

The CDR3 sequence is CASSLWTGIGETQYF. The CDR3 coding sequence is TGTGCCAGCAGTTTATGGACAGGGATTGGAGAGACCCAGTACTTC. This chain uses TRBV28 with TRBJ2-5; 7 bases fit TRBD1. Germline CDR1 MDHEN, CDR2 SYDVKM. V dropped 0 bases and J dropped 4; count of bases not matched to a gene: 5. This CDR3 comprises 15 residues.

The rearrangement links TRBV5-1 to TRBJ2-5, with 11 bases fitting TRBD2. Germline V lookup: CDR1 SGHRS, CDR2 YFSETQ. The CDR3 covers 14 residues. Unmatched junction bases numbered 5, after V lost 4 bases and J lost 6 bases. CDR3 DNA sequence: TGCGCCAGCAGCGTAACTAGCGGGGGTAAGACCCAGTACTTC. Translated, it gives CASSVTSGGKTQYF.

The CDR3 DNA sequence: TGTGCCAGCAGTGACGGACAGGGCGGAAACACCATATATTTT. It specifies CASSDGQGGNTIYF. This chain uses TRBV6-1 with TRBJ1-3, with 8 bases fitting TRBD1. V trimming: 3 bases; J trimming: 4 bases; junction bases outside the gene matches: 2. This CDR3 has 14 amino acids. Germline values: CDR1 MNHNS, CDR2 SASEGT.

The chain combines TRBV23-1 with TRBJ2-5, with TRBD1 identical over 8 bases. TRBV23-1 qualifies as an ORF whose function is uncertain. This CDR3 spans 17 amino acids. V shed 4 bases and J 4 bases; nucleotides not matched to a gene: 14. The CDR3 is CASSLQRPDRESETQYF. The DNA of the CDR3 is TGCGCCAGCAGTCTCCAAAGACCGGACAGGGAGTCAGAGACCCAGTACTTC.

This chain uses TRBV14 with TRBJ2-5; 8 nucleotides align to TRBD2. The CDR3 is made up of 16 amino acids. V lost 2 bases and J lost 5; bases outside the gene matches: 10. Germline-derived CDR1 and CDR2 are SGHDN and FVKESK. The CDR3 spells CASSQSRPTSAETQYF. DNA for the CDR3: TGTGCCAGCAGCCAAAGCCGACCGACTAGCGCGGAGACCCAGTACTTC.

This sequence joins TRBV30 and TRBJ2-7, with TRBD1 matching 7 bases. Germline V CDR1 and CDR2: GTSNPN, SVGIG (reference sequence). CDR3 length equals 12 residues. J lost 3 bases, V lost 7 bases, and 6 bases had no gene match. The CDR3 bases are TGTGCCTTGGGACAGACTTACTACGAGCAGTACTTC. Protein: CALGQTYYEQYF.

DNA for the CDR3: TGTGCCAGCAGCAAACAGGACACCTCCTACAATGAGCAGTTCTTC. It specifies CASSKQDTSYNEQFF. The V gene is TRBV2, the J gene TRBJ2-1, with D maybe TRBD1 (5 bases). The CDR3 covers 15 residues. Germline CDR1 SNHLY, CDR2 FYNNEI. V dropped 6 bases and J dropped 0 bases, with 12 bases sitting between them.

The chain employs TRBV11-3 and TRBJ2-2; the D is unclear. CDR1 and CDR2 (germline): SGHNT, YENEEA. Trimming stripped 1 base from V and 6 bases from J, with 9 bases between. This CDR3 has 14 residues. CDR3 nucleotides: TGTGCCAGCAGCTTAGTCCCACGAGCCGGGGAGCTGTTTTTT. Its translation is CASSLVPRAGELFF.

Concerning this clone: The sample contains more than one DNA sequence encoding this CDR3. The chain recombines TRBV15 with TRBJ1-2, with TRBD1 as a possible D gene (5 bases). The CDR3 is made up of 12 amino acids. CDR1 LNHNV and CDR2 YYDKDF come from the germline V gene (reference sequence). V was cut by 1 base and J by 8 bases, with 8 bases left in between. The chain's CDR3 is CATSRAQGGYTF. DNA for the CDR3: TGTGCCACCAGCAGAGCGCAGGGAGGCTACACCTTC.

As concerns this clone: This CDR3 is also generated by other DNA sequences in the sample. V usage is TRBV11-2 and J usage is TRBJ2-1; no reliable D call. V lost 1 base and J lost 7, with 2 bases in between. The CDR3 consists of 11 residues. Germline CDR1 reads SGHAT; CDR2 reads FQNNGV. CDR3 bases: TGTGCCAGCAGCTTAGTGAATGAGCAGTTCTTC. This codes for CASSLVNEQFF.